The T cell receptor (beta chain) described here comes from a study of CD8 T cells in Susac syndrome. Study at large: Within the sequenced Susac syndrome patient group, about six exhibited active disease and roughly 8 were in remission.

With random hexamers, roughly 0.45 to 1 ug RNA was reverse transcribed. TCRdb analysed the immunoSEQ multiplex PCR reads with MiXCR anew, one entry per CDR3 protein. The table includes fewer than 140,000 distinct CDR3 sequences, approximately 95% detected once. CDR1 is LGHDT and CDR2 is YNNKEL in the germline V gene (reference sequence). V was pared by 5 bases and J by 4 bases, with 12 bases between. The CDR3 is made up of 13 amino acids. The origin of this receptor is a human donor with Susac syndrome. The rearrangement links TRBV3-1 to TRBJ2-7, with D possibly TRBD1 on 7 matching bases. The specimen sequenced was CD8+ T cells from PBMCs. CDR3 sequence reads: CASSAGGTYEQYF. CDR3 coding DNA: TGTGCCAGCAGCGCAGGGGGGACGTACGAGCAGTACTTC.